This T cell receptor (beta chain) was recorded in a study of blood T cell repertoires in COVID-19. Study details: The United States, Italy and Spain provided the acute and convalescent COVID-19 samples. PBMCs, B-cell-depleted T cells, or T cells were the source of the cDNA or gDNA that made up the material.

Study processing details: How many nucleated cells were present was estimated from reference gene primer amplification. Here immunoSEQ multiplex PCR was the method, and the copy in TCRdb shows in-frame clones only, minus some. The DNA gave D and trimming, while V, J and clone size come from that table. The sample has 110,000 to 150,000 clones, around 87% seen once. CDR1 is LNHDA and CDR2 is SQIVND in the germline V gene (reference sequence). The CDR3 sequence is 14 residues long. V lost 7 bases, J lost 0 bases, and 10 bases lay in between. The clonotype originates from a human donor in a cohort sampled during active COVID-19. Input material: peripheral blood. J is TRBJ1-5 and V is TRBV19; D is ambiguous. CDR3 bases: TGTGCCAGTACCCGTTTGTATAGCAATCAGCCCCAGCATTTT. Protein sequence: CASTRLYSNQPQHF. Drawing the rest from reference TRBV19 and TRBJ1-5, the complete variable domain is DGGITQSPKYLFRKEGQNVTLSCEQNLNHDAMYWYRQDPGQGLRLIYYSQIVNDFQKGDIAEGYSVSREKKESFPLTVTSAQKNPTAFYLCASTRLYSNQPQHFGDGTRLSIL.